This is a list of T cell receptor beta chains from one sample in a study of T cell responses to AZD1222 COVID-19 vaccine. The method was immunoSEQ multiplex PCR; TCRdb's version includes in-frame clones alone and lacks a portion of them. This table holds over 50,000 clones, 80% found once. The sequencing here drew on peripheral blood, taken 28 days after the second AZD1222 dose. The receptors were sampled from an adult who received the AZD1222 COVID-19 vaccine. The CDR3 runs from the conserved cysteine through the conserved F or W. The order of the fields is clone size, D gene, V gene, J gene, CDR3 protein, CDR3 DNA. D genes are given only for firm matches. Some rows have no size entry. The others give once, few or many, or a class for an expanded clone.

>NA|TRBD1|TRBV10-2|TRBJ1-2
CASSEDRAKLANYGYTF
TGCGCCAGCAGTGAAGACAGGGCCAAGTTAGCTAACTATGGCTACACCTTC
>NA|TRBD2|TRBV15|TRBJ2-1
CATSREREGLYNEQFF
TGTGCCACCAGCAGAGAGCGGGAGGGCCTCTACAATGAGCAGTTCTTC
>NA|NA|TRBV19|TRBJ1-1
CASSIGQGWNTEAFF
TGTGCCAGTAGTATAGGGCAGGGGTGGAACACTGAAGCTTTCTTT
>NA|NA|TRBV18|TRBJ2-7
CASSPQGSTYEQYF
TGTGCCAGCTCACCCCAGGGGAGCACCTACGAGCAGTACTTC
>NA|NA|TRBV5-1|TRBJ1-6
CASSLGTGNSPLHF
TGCGCCAGCAGCTTGGGAACGGGTAATTCACCCCTCCACTTT
>NA|NA|TRBV2|TRBJ1-5
CASTQGPQPQHF
TGTGCCAGCACACAGGGACCTCAGCCCCAGCATTTT
>few|NA|TRBV4-1|TRBJ1-5
CASSQEGAQPQHF
TGCGCCAGCAGCCAAGAAGGAGCTCAGCCCCAGCATTTT
>NA|NA|TRBV6-4|TRBJ2-3
CASSVQEGTDTQYF
TGTGCCAGCAGTGTTCAGGAGGGCACAGATACGCAGTATTTT
>once|NA|TRBV20-1|TRBJ2-7
CSAFLRGEQYF
TGCAGTGCTTTTTTGCGGGGCGAGCAGTACTTC
>NA|NA|TRBV21-1|TRBJ2-6
CARGVGQLSSGANVLTF
TGTGCCAGGGGGGTAGGGCAGCTTAGCTCTGGGGCCAACGTCCTGACTTTC
>NA|NA|TRBV18|TRBJ1-6
CASSPPGPTGSPLHF
TGTGCCAGCTCACCACCGGGGCCCACCGGTTCACCCCTCCACTTT
>NA|NA|TRBV2|TRBJ1-3
CASSEGSGGNTIYF
TGTGCCAGCAGTGAAGGGTCTGGAGGAAACACCATATATTTT
>NA|NA|TRBV2|TRBJ1-1
CASKIEGTEAFF
TGTGCCAGCAAGATCGAAGGGACTGAAGCTTTCTTT
>NA|NA|TRBV9|TRBJ1-2
CASSPSSGIPYGYTF
TGTGCCAGCAGCCCTAGTTCGGGGATACCCTATGGCTACACCTTC
>NA|NA|TRBV5-1|TRBJ2-5
CASSTGLTQETQYF
TGCGCCAGCAGCACGGGACTCACCCAAGAGACCCAGTACTTC
>NA|NA|TRBV7-8|TRBJ1-5
CASSIGSVSAQPQHF
TGTGCCAGCAGCATAGGTTCCGTGTCGGCTCAGCCCCAGCATTTT
>NA|TRBD2|TRBV7-8|TRBJ2-1
CASSPGNLAGGDNEQFF
TGTGCCAGCAGCCCAGGAAATCTAGCGGGAGGGGACAATGAGCAGTTCTTC
>once|NA|TRBV5-6|TRBJ2-5
CASSGSGAETQYF
TGTGCCAGCAGCGGGTCAGGAGCGGAGACCCAGTACTTC
>NA|TRBD1|TRBV28|TRBJ1-5
CASSSGQGALRNQPQHF
TGTGCCAGCAGCTCCGGACAGGGGGCTTTGAGGAATCAGCCCCAGCATTTT
>NA|NA|TRBV2|TRBJ1-1
CASSEAGGTEAFF
TGTGCCAGCAGTGAAGCGGGGGGCACTGAAGCTTTCTTT
>NA|NA|TRBV27|TRBJ2-7
CASSLEAGHSYEQYF
TGTGCCAGCAGTTTAGAAGCGGGCCATTCCTACGAGCAGTACTTC
>few|NA|TRBV30|TRBJ1-3
CAYREGGSGNTIYF
TGTGCCTACAGGGAAGGAGGCTCTGGAAACACCATATATTTT
>NA|NA|TRBV7-8|TRBJ1-6
CASSLGVGGVNSPLHF
TGTGCCAGCAGCTTGGGGGTCGGGGGGGTCAATTCACCCCTCCACTTT
>NA|NA|TRBV6-5|TRBJ1-4
CASQTGFPNEKLFF
TGTGCCAGTCAAACAGGGTTCCCTAATGAAAAACTGTTTTTT
>NA|NA|TRBV29-1|TRBJ1-1
CSVVTAEAFF
TGCAGCGTTGTGACGGCTGAAGCTTTCTTT
>NA|TRBD1|TRBV24-1|TRBJ1-1
CATSDPGQGGTEAFF
TGTGCCACCAGTGACCCCGGACAGGGAGGGACTGAAGCTTTCTTT
>NA|TRBD2|TRBV15|TRBJ2-2
CATSRTSGGSTGELFF
TGTGCCACCAGCAGGACTAGCGGGGGGAGCACCGGGGAGCTGTTTTTT
>NA|NA|TRBV7-8|TRBJ2-5
CASRRERGRQETQYF
TGTGCCAGCAGGCGAGAAAGGGGACGGCAAGAGACCCAGTACTTC
>NA|TRBD2|TRBV3-1/TRBV3-2|TRBJ2-2
CASSHDLAGDTGELFF
TGTGCCAGCAGCCACGATCTAGCGGGGGACACCGGGGAGCTGTTTTTT
>NA|TRBD2|TRBV5-1|TRBJ2-1
CASSLDSGSSYNEQFF
TGCGCCAGCAGCTTGGACAGCGGGAGCTCCTACAATGAGCAGTTCTTC
>NA|NA|TRBV9|TRBJ2-2
CASSVGHLTGELFF
TGTGCCAGCAGCGTGGGACACCTCACCGGGGAGCTGTTTTTT
>NA|NA|TRBV7-9|TRBJ1-1
CASSAETPTMAFF
TGTGCCAGCAGCGCCGAAACTCCCACCATGGCTTTCTTT
>NA|TRBD2|TRBV19|TRBJ2-5
CASTTSGSPGETQYF
TGTGCCAGTACGACTAGCGGGAGCCCCGGGGAGACCCAGTACTTC
>NA|TRBD2|TRBV27|TRBJ2-1
CASRPSGRRNEQFF
TGTGCCAGCAGACCGAGCGGGAGGAGGAATGAGCAGTTCTTC
>NA|NA|TRBV6-5|TRBJ1-1
CASGQGRNTEAFF
TGTGCCAGCGGTCAGGGCCGGAACACTGAAGCTTTCTTT
>few|NA|TRBV29-1|TRBJ1-4
CSVGTNAGEKLFF
TGCAGCGTTGGTACGAATGCGGGTGAAAAACTGTTTTTT
>NA|TRBD2|TRBV2|TRBJ2-1
CASSGRTSGGNNEQFF
TGTGCCAGCAGTGGCCGGACTAGCGGGGGGAACAATGAGCAGTTCTTC
>NA|NA|TRBV18|TRBJ2-7
CASSPTGQSSYEQYF
TGTGCCAGCTCACCTACCGGACAGTCAAGCTACGAGCAGTACTTC